The clone carrying this TCR beta chain was seen a few times. This record belongs to a study of human T cells and chemical hapten exposure. Study as a whole: Investigators sensitized approximately 2 cm by approximately 2 cm of upper inner arm skin with 2% DPC. Small volume differences among pooled libraries mainly caused per-sample TCR yield variation.

A single record per CDR3 protein comes from TCRdb applying MiXCR to the RACE reads. The sample includes some 81,000 distinct CDR3 sequences, around a tenth of them seen just once. In germline, CDR1 is LGHNA, CDR2 YNFKEQ. CDR3 length: 17 amino acids. Trimming pared 0 bases from V and 3 bases from J, leaving 17 bases between. The time point: patch test 2, 6 weeks after DPC sensitization. Indicated treatment: therapeutic diphenylcyclopropenone sensitization with weekly scalp DPC. Unfractionated whole blood was the source from which total RNA was extracted. The source material was whole blood, sampled in connection with sensitization to the hapten diphenylcyclopropenone (DPC). The receptor comes from a man younger than 35 with alopecia areata. Some clones in this sample may be carry-over from other donors' samples. The J gene is TRBJ1-2, the V gene TRBV4-2; D is perhaps TRBD1 (5 bases). This chain's CDR3 is CASSQDLYEGKDYGYTF. CDR3 in DNA: TGTGCCAGCAGCCAAGATCTTTACGAGGGGAAGGACTATGGCTACACCTTC.